Listed here is a single TCR beta chain. The germline gives CDR1 DFQATT, CDR2 SNEGSKA (reference sequence). The germline V and J ends were trimmed by 4 bases and 6 bases, with 25 bases remaining between them. This CDR3 region has 16 residues. TCRdb reprocessed the RT-PCR reads with MiXCR, giving one entry per CDR3 protein. This table holds around 480,000 distinct CDR3 sequences, 15% to 20% found once. The data belong to a study of response to subunit inactivated influenza vaccine. The sequences come from CD4+ T cells sorted from PBMCs, collected roughly 24 months after vaccination. This clonotype was obtained from a man between 50 and 69 years old who received an inactivated influenza vaccine. The V and J genes are TRBV20-1 and TRBJ2-7, with no clear D. The CDR3 here is CSATPGKAFARSEQYF. For the CDR3, the DNA is TGCAGTGCTACCCCCGGTAAGGCGTTTGCTCGGTCCGAGCAGTACTTC.